The 28 T cell receptor beta chains reported below all come from one sample, sequenced in a study of CXCR3-negative and CXCR3-positive naive CD8 T cells. The method, 5' RACE with UMI labels, was used to prepare the TRB cDNA libraries. For each CDR3 protein, TCRdb gives one entry from its re-call of the 5' RACE reads, without DNA. The specimen's table records about 130,000 distinct CDR3 sequences. Input material: naive CXCR3- CD8+ T cells from blood. The sample's subset: CD45RO-CCR7+CD27+CD95- naive CD8+ T cells lacking CXCR3 (TNR3-). The source of these receptors is a human donor in good health. Some clones in this sample may be carry-over from other donors' samples.

CDR3 amino acids: CASSVLGTGYNEQFF. The J gene is TRBJ2-1, the V gene TRBV6-2 or TRBV6-3; TCRdb returns TRBD1, unconfirmable since there is no DNA. This CDR3 is built from 15 residues. Germline assignment: CDR1 MNHEY and CDR2 SVGEGT.

V gene TRBV12-3 or TRBV12-4 combines with J gene TRBJ1-1. CDR3 size: 12 residues. The CDR3 sequence is CASSYRGGEAFF.

The rearrangement uses TRBV14 and TRBJ2-2; TCRdb selects TRBD1, and the lack of DNA leaves this call unchecked. Germline values: CDR1 SGHDN, CDR2 FVKESK. This CDR3 has 16 amino acids. CDR3 sequence: CASSPGQGGDTGELFF.

The chain has TRBV12-3 or TRBV12-4 and TRBJ2-1; lacking DNA, the TRBD1 call made by TCRdb goes unchecked. The CDR3 is 16 amino acids. The CDR3: CASSSTNRETYNEQFF.

The V gene is TRBV7-2, the J gene TRBJ2-7; TCRdb returns TRBD2, unconfirmable since there is no DNA. The CDR3 extends over 16 amino acids. From germline, CDR1 is SGHTA and CDR2 FQGNSA. The CDR3 loop is CASSYLAGHPTYEQYF.

The V gene is TRBV28, the J gene TRBJ2-7; no DNA is available, so the TRBD1 call from TCRdb remains unchecked. In germline, CDR1 is MDHEN, CDR2 SYDVKM. This CDR3 spans 14 amino acids. Here the CDR3 reads CASSLALAPGEQYF.

The CDR3 is CASTVRLRGTGDLFF. The V call is TRBV28, the J call TRBJ2-2; the D gene TCRdb calls, TRBD2, cannot be checked with no DNA. The germline gives CDR1 MDHEN, CDR2 SYDVKM. This CDR3 region has 15 residues.

The chain links TRBV7-3 to TRBJ1-2. This CDR3 has 15 residues. Germline CDR1 SGHTA, CDR2 FQGTGA. The CDR3 reads CASSPEGMDFYGYTF.

The V and J genes are TRBV12-3 or TRBV12-4 and TRBJ2-1; TCRdb proposes TRBD2, but this gene call is untestable without DNA. The CDR3 covers 14 residues. The CDR3 here is CASSLVVGRNEQFF.

This rearrangement joins TRBV29-1 to TRBJ1-1; absent DNA, TCRdb's TRBD1 call cannot be checked. The CDR3 covers 13 residues. Germline-derived CDR1 and CDR2 are SQVTM and ANQGSEA. The CDR3 here is CSVESDRPHEAFF.

The rearrangement uses TRBV5-1 and TRBJ2-1; no DNA is available, so the TRBD1 call from TCRdb remains unchecked. Germline CDR1 reads SGHRS; CDR2 reads YFSETQ. The CDR3 loop spans 15 amino acids. CDR3 region: CASSKTGTTYNEQFF. Full variable domain (outside the CDR3, taken from reference TRBV5-1 and TRBJ2-1): KAGVTQTPRYLIKTRGQQVTLSCSPISGHRSVSWYQQTPGQGLQFLFEYFSETQRNKGNFPGRFSGRQFSNSRSEMNVSTLELGDSALYLCASSKTGTTYNEQFFGPGTRLTVL.

The rearrangement links TRBV7-8 to TRBJ2-3; no DNA is available, so the TRBD1 call from TCRdb remains unchecked. The germline gives CDR1 SGHVS, CDR2 FQNEAQ. The length of the CDR3 is 16 residues. This chain's CDR3 is CASSLSGQGSTDTQYF. The full variable domain, its missing parts supplied by reference TRBV7-8 and TRBJ2-3, is GAGVSQSPRYKVAKRGQDVALRCDPISGHVSLFWYQQALGQGPEFLTYFQNEAQLDKSGLPSDRFFAERPEGSVSTLKIQRTQQEDSAVYLCASSLSGQGSTDTQYFGPGTRLTVL.

This chain uses TRBV18 with TRBJ2-7. CDR1 KGHSH and CDR2 LQKENI come from the germline V gene. This CDR3 spans 13 amino acids. The CDR3 protein is CASSPSRYYEQYF.

V gene TRBV7-9 combines with J gene TRBJ2-1. In germline, CDR1 is SEHNR, CDR2 FQNEAQ (reference sequence). The CDR3 has 16 amino acids. CDR3 sequence: CASIPDTGGSYNEQFF.

The J gene is TRBJ2-1, the V gene TRBV15; TCRdb outputs TRBD2, but without DNA this stays unchecked. Per germline, CDR1 LNHNV and CDR2 YYDKDF (reference sequence). This CDR3 is built from 14 residues. This CDR3 reads CATSTSGLADEQFF.

The chain couples TRBV6-2 or TRBV6-3 to TRBJ2-1; TCRdb gives TRBD2 as the D gene, but with no DNA this cannot be confirmed. CDR1 and CDR2 (germline): MNHEY, SVGEGT. The CDR3 is 15 residues long. CDR3 loop: CASSYRASGGNEQFF.

The V gene is TRBV28, the J gene TRBJ2-1; TCRdb indicates TRBD1, and absent DNA this call remains unverified. The CDR3 runs 16 residues. Germline V gene sequence: CDR1 MDHEN, CDR2 SYDVKM. CDR3 residues: CASSPTGGRSYNEQFF.

The genes are TRBV2 and TRBJ2-1; as DNA is missing, the TRBD1 call by TCRdb cannot be tested. The CDR3 is 12 residues long. Germline lookup yields CDR1 SNHLY and CDR2 FYNNEI. CDR3 region: CASSAGGYEQFF. Together with reference TRBV2 and TRBJ2-1, the CDR3 gives the full variable domain: EPEVTQTPSHQVTQMGQEVILRCVPISNHLYFYWYRQILGQKVEFLVSFYNNEISEKSEIFDDQFSVERPDGSNFTLKIRSTKLEDSAMYFCASSAGGYEQFFGPGTRLTVL.

The V and J genes are TRBV28 and TRBJ1-1; TCRdb returns TRBD1, unconfirmable since there is no DNA. CDR1 is MDHEN, CDR2 SYDVKM, per germline. CDR3 size: 15 residues. The CDR3 is CASSLFRGLNTEAFF.

The chain combines TRBV6-2 or TRBV6-3 with TRBJ2-3; TCRdb outputs TRBD2, but without DNA this stays unchecked. Per the germline V gene, CDR1 is MNHEY and CDR2 is SVGEGT. CDR3 size: 16 residues. The CDR3 reads CASRGIAGALTDTQYF.

The V and J genes are TRBV5-1 and TRBJ2-5; TCRdb indicates TRBD2, and absent DNA this call remains unverified. The CDR3 is 15 amino acids. In germline, CDR1 is SGHRS, CDR2 YFSETQ. The CDR3 loop is CASSFSGGSKETQYF.

The rearrangement links TRBV4-1 to TRBJ2-3; TCRdb's D call, TRBD1, is unchecked because there is no DNA. CDR1 is MGHRA, CDR2 YSYEKL, per germline. The CDR3 covers 17 residues. The CDR3 region is CASSPATTGGNTDTQYF.

The chain is built from TRBV9 and TRBJ2-2. From germline, CDR1 is SGDLS and CDR2 YYNGEE. The CDR3 length is 14 residues. CDR3 in amino acids: CASSGSGWDGELFF.

The chain couples TRBV21-1 to TRBJ2-7; TCRdb reports TRBD2, a call that lacks DNA to check it against. TRBV21-1 is termed a pseudogene. The CDR3 runs to 15 residues. CDR3 amino acids: CASRPRGGSSYEQYF.

V and J are TRBV19 and TRBJ1-2; TCRdb outputs TRBD1, but without DNA this stays unchecked. The CDR3 is made up of 13 amino acids. Per the germline V gene, CDR1 is LNHDA and CDR2 is SQIVND (reference sequence). The CDR3 reads CATEGDFNYGYTF.

This chain joins TRBV7-9 and TRBJ2-1; no DNA is available, so the TRBD2 call from TCRdb remains unchecked. This CDR3 has 15 amino acids. Germline assignment: CDR1 SEHNR and CDR2 FQNEAQ (reference sequence). CDR3 protein: CASSLDGRPYNEQFF.

The chain carries TRBV15 and TRBJ2-3; TCRdb's D call, TRBD1, is unchecked because there is no DNA. Germline assignment: CDR1 LNHNV and CDR2 YYDKDF (reference sequence). This CDR3 is built from 14 residues. This chain's CDR3 is CATSPRAFTDTQYF.

This rearrangement joins TRBV12-3 or TRBV12-4 to TRBJ1-4; absent DNA, TCRdb's TRBD1 call cannot be checked. The CDR3 contains 16 residues. This CDR3 reads CASSSLPGATNEKLFF.